This T cell receptor beta chain is from a study of T-cell memory formation after mild COVID-19. Study-level results: Balance between CD4 and CD8 was seen in clones contracting day 15 to 85, and a CD4+ lean was seen in later expanders.

This CDR3 contains 12 residues. Trimming took off 11 bases at V and 6 bases at J, with 13 bases between the two ends. This clonotype was observed a few times. Its antigen is not identified. The authors produced TCR alpha and TCR beta cDNA libraries with sample barcodes and UMIs by 5'RACE using constant-segment primers. A single record per CDR3 protein comes from TCRdb applying MiXCR to the 5' RACE reads. The sample lists hundreds of thousands of distinct CDR3 sequences; 25% to 30% were seen once. This TCR derives from an adult woman who had mild COVID-19 (a few samples of this study predate the infection). Cell type and time point are not known. The J gene is TRBJ2-2, the V gene TRBV12-3 or TRBV12-4; D uncertain. The material sequenced was PBMCs or a T cell subset sorted from them (not recorded which). The CDR3 sequence is CACLWGSGELFF. The CDR3 DNA sequence: TGTGCCTGTCTTTGGGGTTCCGGGGAGCTGTTTTTT.